These 19 T cell receptor beta chains came from one sample sequenced in a study of cytomegalovirus exposure and HLA in healthy donors. Researchers ran the PCR with 60 Vbeta and 13 Jbeta primers. Clones were read by immunoSEQ multiplex PCR, and TCRdb kept only the in-frame ones, dropping some. The data contain roughly 100,000 clones, approximately 70% of them seen just once; the ten biggest clones take up roughly 11%. The sample was PBMCs. The source is a man aged 40-49 years in good health and CMV-seropositive.

This clone was recorded a few times. The V call is TRBV27, the J call TRBJ2-7, with TRBD1 matching 9 bases. The trim removed 6 bases at V and 3 bases at J, leaving 9 bases unmatched. This CDR3 is 15 amino acids long. Germline assignment: CDR1 MNHEY and CDR2 SMNVEV (reference sequence). DNA for the CDR3: TGTGCCAGCAGCCCATCAGGACAGGGGCGCTACGAGCAGTACTTC. This encodes CASSPSGQGRYEQYF.

J is TRBJ2-7 and V is TRBV7-2; 10 bases map to TRBD2. V was pared by 5 bases and J by 2 bases, with 6 bases of the junction left unmatched. The CDR3 spans 15 residues. The germline V gene has CDR1 SGHTA and CDR2 FQGNSA. This CDR3 is CASSSGGGGPYEQYF. DNA for the CDR3: TGTGCCAGCAGCAGCGGGGGGGGAGGCCCCTACGAGCAGTACTTC.

This clone was observed a few times. The rearrangement links TRBV30 to TRBJ2-7; TRBD1 might be the D (8 bases). The CDR3 spans 18 residues. Germline V gene data show CDR1 as GTSNPN and CDR2 as SVGIG (reference sequence). V lost 4 bases and J lost 7, with 32 bases in between. CDR3 nucleotides: TGTGCCTGGACCCTCCGGGGGGCAGGGGGCTCTATTTGGGGGGAGCAGTACTTC. Amino acids: CAWTLRGAGGSIWGEQYF. Based on the CDR3 plus reference TRBV30 and TRBJ2-7, the full variable domain is SQTIHQWPATLVQPVGSPLSLECTVEGTSNPNLYWYRQAAGRGLQLLFYSVGIGQISSEVPQNLSASRPQDRQFILSSKKLLLSDSGFYLCAWTLRGAGGSIWGEQYFGPGTRLTVT.

This clone has a handful of counts. The chain combines TRBV7-9 with TRBJ1-2; tentatively, D is TRBD1 (6 bases). CDR3 length equals 16 residues. Germline CDR1 is SEHNR and CDR2 is FQNEAQ (reference sequence). Between the trimmed V and J ends, which lost 2 bases and 4 bases, there was a span of 17 bases. This CDR3 reads CASSLTGGGARYGYTF. For the CDR3, the DNA is TGTGCCAGCAGCTTAACTGGCGGGGGGGCCCGCTATGGCTACACCTTC.

This clone was seen only once. The DNA of the CDR3 is TGTGCCAGCAGCCAAGAGTCCGGAGGGTACACCGGGGAGCTGTTTTTT. Translating gives CASSQESGGYTGELFF. The chain recombines TRBV4-2 with TRBJ2-2, with TRBD2 as a possible D gene (6 bases). The germline V gene encodes CDR1 LGHNA and CDR2 YNFKEQ. CDR3 length: 16 residues. Trimming took 0 bases from V and 3 from J, leaving 11 bases between them.

The DNA of the CDR3 is TGTGCCAGCAGCCACCGGGAAACGCAGTATTTT. Its translation is CASSHRETQYF. The gene calls are TRBV11-2 and TRBJ2-3; possibly TRBD2 for D (5 bases). CDR1 is SGHAT, CDR2 FQNNGV, per germline. V was pared by 5 bases and J by 9 bases, with 9 bases between. The CDR3 loop spans 11 amino acids. The variable domain in full, completed from reference TRBV11-2 and TRBJ2-3, reads EAGVAQSPRYKIIEKRQSVAFWCNPISGHATLYWYQQILGQGPKLLIQFQNNGVVDDSQLPKDRFSAERLKGVDSTLKIQPAKLEDSAVYLCASSHRETQYFGPGTRLTVL.

The chain carries TRBV9 and TRBJ2-7, with 11 bases fitting TRBD2. The CDR3 contains 16 residues. Germline CDR1 SGDLS, CDR2 YYNGEE. The junction had 5 bases not matched to a gene; V was cut back by 0 bases and J by 3 bases. CDR3 protein: CASSVGSGLADYEQYF. The DNA for the CDR3 is TGTGCCAGCAGCGTAGGCTCGGGACTAGCGGACTACGAGCAGTACTTC. The variable domain in full, completed from reference TRBV9 and TRBJ2-7, reads DSGVTQTPKHLITATGQRVTLRCSPRSGDLSVYWYQQSLDQGLQFLIQYYNGEERAKGNILERFSAQQFPDLHSELNLSSLELGDSALYFCASSVGSGLADYEQYFGPGTRLTVT.

In this sample, this clone turned up a few times. The chain's CDR3 is CASSTHGNTEAFF. Written as DNA, the CDR3 is TGTGCCAGCAGCACCCACGGGAACACTGAAGCTTTCTTT. This sequence joins TRBV11-3 and TRBJ1-1; D uncertain. This CDR3 spans 13 amino acids. V lost 5 bases to trimming and J lost 1 base, with 8 bases between them. From germline, CDR1 is SGHNT and CDR2 YENEEA.

The chain links TRBV4-2 to TRBJ2-7, with 9 bases fitting TRBD2. The CDR3 has 15 residues. Trimming removed 5 bases from V and 3 bases from J; junction bases left unmatched: 8. Germline V lookup: CDR1 LGHNA, CDR2 YNFKEQ. The CDR3 DNA is TGTGCCAGCAGCGCGAGACTAGCGGCAGTCTACGAGCAGTACTTC. It yields the protein CASSARLAAVYEQYF.

The gene calls are TRBV28 and TRBJ2-1, with TRBD2 matching 9 bases. Trimming removed 5 bases from V and 8 bases from J; junction bases left unmatched: 7. The germline V gene encodes CDR1 MDHEN and CDR2 SYDVKM. The CDR3 totals 14 residues. CDR3 DNA sequence: TGTGCCAGCAGTCCTGGGACTAGCATCGATGAGCAGTTCTTC. It is translated as CASSPGTSIDEQFF.

The CDR3 DNA reads as TGTGCCAGCACCGCGGCACTGAGCTCCTACGAGCAGTACGTC. Translating gives CASTAALSSYEQYV. The chain uses TRBV28 and TRBJ2-7; no reliable D call. V gave up 7 bases and J gave up 0 bases, with 13 bases separating them. The CDR3 loop spans 14 amino acids. Germline CDR1 is MDHEN and CDR2 is SYDVKM.

The V and J genes are TRBV27 and TRBJ2-3, with 9 nucleotides matching TRBD2. Per the germline V gene, CDR1 is MNHEY and CDR2 is SMNVEV (reference sequence). Germline trimming cut 6 bases from V and 0 bases from J; bases unmatched to any gene: 16. The CDR3 has 19 residues. As DNA, the CDR3 is TGTGCCAGCAGCACCCGTAGCGGGGGCGGATTTACTAGCACAGATACGCAGTATTTT. Amino acid sequence: CASSTRSGGGFTSTDTQYF.

The V call is TRBV19, the J call TRBJ2-7; TRBD1 aligns across 9 bases. V was clipped by 5 bases and J by 1 base; unmatched bases: 9. The CDR3 has 16 amino acids. Germline assignment: CDR1 LNHDA and CDR2 SQIVND (reference sequence). CDR3 nucleotide sequence: TGTGCCAGTAGTCCCGGACAGGGGTTCAAATCCTACGAGCAGTACTTC. Translated: CASSPGQGFKSYEQYF. The full variable domain, in which reference TRBV19 and TRBJ2-7 provide the parts outside the CDR3, is DGGITQSPKYLFRKEGQNVTLSCEQNLNHDAMYWYRQDPGQGLRLIYYSQIVNDFQKGDIAEGYSVSREKKESFPLTVTSAQKNPTAFYLCASSPGQGFKSYEQYFGPGTRLTVT.

The rearrangement links TRBV7-9 to TRBJ2-1; 12 bases map to TRBD2. J lost 8 bases, V lost 1 base, and 3 bases had no gene match. The germline V gene has CDR1 SEHNR and CDR2 FQNEAQ (reference sequence). This CDR3 has 15 residues. The CDR3: CASSLVLAGGHEQFF. In DNA, the CDR3 is TGTGCCAGCAGCTTAGTCCTAGCGGGAGGGCATGAGCAGTTCTTC.

The chain employs TRBV5-6 and TRBJ2-7; 8 bases align to TRBD2. This CDR3 contains 15 residues. With V trimmed by 6 bases and J by 1 base, 9 bases remained unmatched. Germline assignment: CDR1 SGHDT and CDR2 YYEEEE. CDR3 region: CASTIGVAGSYEQYF. Here the CDR3 DNA reads TGTGCCAGCACCATAGGGGTAGCGGGGTCCTACGAGCAGTACTTC.

The chain links TRBV7-8 to TRBJ1-2, with D possibly matching TRBD1 (6 bases). V shed 2 bases and J shed 4 bases, with 8 bases lying between them. The CDR3 extends over 13 amino acids. Germline V gives CDR1 SGHVS, CDR2 FQNEAQ. This CDR3 is CASSLSRGYGYTF. CDR3 nucleotide sequence: TGTGCCAGCAGCTTATCCAGGGGCTATGGCTACACCTTC.

This chain joins TRBV6-5 and TRBJ2-5; D not certain. The CDR3 covers 15 residues. V was trimmed by 4 bases and J by 1 base, leaving 13 bases between them. Germline V CDR1 and CDR2: MNHEY, SVGAGI. This chain's CDR3 is CASSSLKTGQETQYF. The CDR3 nucleotides are TGTGCCAGCAGTTCCCTTAAGACGGGCCAAGAGACCCAGTACTTC.

V gene TRBV5-1 combines with J gene TRBJ1-1, with D hard to call. The CDR3 covers 13 residues. With 2 bases removed from V and 4 bases from J, the gap between germline ends came to 9 bases. Germline V CDR1 and CDR2: SGHRS, YFSETQ. As DNA, the CDR3 is TGCGCCAGCAGCTTCGGGGTGGGCACTGAAGCTTTCTTT. Translation gives CASSFGVGTEAFF.

The chain is built from TRBV11-2 and TRBJ2-2; possible D gene TRBD1, 6 bases. The CDR3 length is 16 residues. Trimming took off 2 bases at V and 1 base at J, with 11 bases between the two ends. CDR1 and CDR2 from the germline V gene are SGHAT and FQNNGV. The CDR3 sequence: CASSLRGQLNTGELFF. DNA for the CDR3: TGTGCCAGCAGCTTACGAGGACAGCTGAACACCGGGGAGCTGTTTTTT.